The rows below give T cell receptor beta chains drawn from one sample of a study of blood T cell repertoires in COVID-19. Some clones are missing from TCRdb's copy, which holds only in-frame ones; the method was immunoSEQ multiplex PCR. Among approximately 220,000 clones, 85% were seen once, and the ten largest hold roughly 2.8%. The sequencing input was peripheral blood. The receptor source for this set is a man in his fifties who had recovered from COVID-19. Each CDR3 is given with its conserved first and last residue. The D gene is left open where the match is weak. Size values are once, few and many counts, or a class for expanded clones, and some rows have none.

.,TRBJ2-3,.,TRBV19,TGTGCCAGTAGTAACCGACACACAGATACGCAGTATTTT,CASSNRHTDTQYF
.,TRBJ2-6,.,TRBV7-2,TGTGCCAGCAGCTTGAGGGCCTCAACCGGGGCCAACGTCCTGACTTTC,CASSLRASTGANVLTF
.,TRBJ2-7,TRBD1,TRBV10-1,TGCGCCAGCAGTGACTACAGGGGTTCCTACGAGCAGTACTTC,CASSDYRGSYEQYF
.,TRBJ2-7,.,TRBV15,TGTGCCACCAGCAGCTGGGGGGCCTACGAGCAGTACTTC,CATSSWGAYEQYF
.,TRBJ2-1,TRBD2,TRBV19,TGTGCCAGTAGTATTCGGCTAGCGGACTACTACAATGAGCAGTTCTTC,CASSIRLADYYNEQFF
.,TRBJ2-4,TRBD2,TRBV6-5,TGTGCCGGGGGGGTAGGGCTTCTAGCCAAAAACATTCAGTACTTC,CAGGVGLLAKNIQYF
.,TRBJ2-1,TRBD1,TRBV18,TGTGCCAGCTCACCTTTGACAGGGCTCTTTTCCTATGAGCAGTTCTTC,CASSPLTGLFSYEQFF
.,TRBJ2-1,TRBD1,TRBV5-1,TGCGCCAGCAGCTTAGAGGGGGCGGACAATGAGCAGTTCTTC,CASSLEGADNEQFF
.,TRBJ2-1,.,TRBV27,TGTGCCAGCAGTCCAACCCGTGGGGGGGCGTCCTACAATGAGCAGTTCTTC,CASSPTRGGASYNEQFF
.,TRBJ2-3,.,TRBV11-2,TGTGCCAGCCAGAGGGGGAGATCAGCAGATACGCAGTATTTT,CASQRGRSADTQYF
.,TRBJ1-1,TRBD1,TRBV24-1,TGTGCCACCAGGGACAGGGGTATCGGTGAAGCTTTCTTT,CATRDRGIGEAFF
.,TRBJ2-7,TRBD1,TRBV13,TGTGCCAGCAGCTCCAGGACAGGGGGCTCCTACGAGCAGTACTTC,CASSSRTGGSYEQYF
.,TRBJ1-1,.,TRBV3-1/TRBV3-2,TGTGCCAGCAGCCAAGAGTTAGCCATATCGAACACTGAAGCTTTCTTT,CASSQELAISNTEAFF
.,TRBJ2-1,TRBD2,TRBV7-7,TGTGCCAGCAGCTCGGCTAGCGGGAGTGGTAGGAATGAGCAGTTCTTC,CASSSASGSGRNEQFF
.,TRBJ2-1,TRBD2,TRBV14,TGTGCCAGCAGCCAAGACGTTGAGCCTAGCGGGATTGTGGGCAATGAGCAGTTCTTC,CASSQDVEPSGIVGNEQFF
.,TRBJ2-7,.,TRBV28,TGTGCCAGCAGTTCAGGGACCAGGGGAAGTCTTTACTACGAGCAGTACTTC,CASSSGTRGSLYYEQYF
once,TRBJ1-3,.,TRBV7-2,TGTGCCAGCAGCTTACAGCCTCAGGCTGGAAACACCATATATTTT,CASSLQPQAGNTIYF
.,TRBJ1-2,.,TRBV5-1,TGCGCCAGCAGCTTGGTGGGGGGTTCGGACTATGGCTACACCTTC,CASSLVGGSDYGYTF
.,TRBJ2-2,.,TRBV24-1,TGTGCCACCCGGGGACACGGGGAGCTGTTTTTT,CATRGHGELFF
.,TRBJ2-3,TRBD2,TRBV19,TGTGCCAGTAGTCGGATGGGACTAGCGGGAGGAGATACGCAGTATTTT,CASSRMGLAGGDTQYF
.,TRBJ2-7,TRBD2,TRBV30,TGTGCCTGGAAACTAGCGGGAGGGCCGCGAGAGCAGTACTTC,CAWKLAGGPREQYF
.,TRBJ2-1,TRBD2,TRBV11-2,TGTGCCAGCAGCCCGGGGGGAAATGAGCAGTTCTTC,CASSPGGNEQFF
.,TRBJ1-3,TRBD1,TRBV13,TGTGCCAGTGGGGGACAGGGGCGAAGCACCATATATTTT,CASGGQGRSTIYF
.,TRBJ2-7,.,TRBV11-2,TGTGCCAGCAGCTTATATAGCGCGGGCGAGCAGTACTTC,CASSLYSAGEQYF
.,TRBJ1-1,TRBD1,TRBV4-2,TGTGCCAGCAGCCAAGGGACACAGGGGTATGCTTTCTTT,CASSQGTQGYAFF
.,TRBJ2-5,.,TRBV5-5,TGTGCCAGCAGCTTTCCCGGAGAGACCCAGTACTTC,CASSFPGETQYF
.,TRBJ2-7,TRBD1,TRBV10-3,TGTGCCATCAGCGGACAGGGGGACGAGCAGTACTTC,CAISGQGDEQYF
.,TRBJ2-3,TRBD2,TRBV27,TGTGCCAGTGGGGGACTAGCGGGACTACCTGGGGGTACGCAGTATTTT,CASGGLAGLPGGTQYF
.,TRBJ1-2,TRBD1,TRBV6-5,TGTGCCAGCAGGTGGTTACAGGGGGGATCTGGCTACACCTTC,CASRWLQGGSGYTF
.,TRBJ2-1,.,TRBV5-1,TGCGCCAGCAGCCCTACGGCAGCTACCAGCGGCAGAGTTTCCAATGAGCAGTTCTTC,CASSPTAATSGRVSNEQFF
few,TRBJ1-1,TRBD1,TRBV3-1/TRBV3-2,TGTGCCAGCAGAGTTGGACAGGCCACTGAAGCTTTCTTT,CASRVGQATEAFF
once,TRBJ2-3,TRBD2,TRBV7-9,TGTGCCAGCAACAGGATGGGTCTAGCGGGAGTTGGCCCCCGCACAGATACGCAGTATTTT,CASNRMGLAGVGPRTDTQYF
.,TRBJ1-6,TRBD1,TRBV28,TGTGCCAGCAGGCCGACAGGGTTAAATTCACCCCTCCACTTT,CASRPTGLNSPLHF
.,TRBJ2-7,TRBD1,TRBV6-5,TGTGCCAGCAGTTACTCAGGGGGCTATTCCTACGAGCAGTACTTC,CASSYSGGYSYEQYF
.,TRBJ2-7,.,TRBV11-3,TGTGCCAGCAGCCCCGGGACTTCCTACGAGCAGTACTTC,CASSPGTSYEQYF
once,TRBJ2-1,.,TRBV5-1,TGCGCCAGCAGCTTACAGGGGAGGAGCTCCTACAATGAGCAGTTCTTC,CASSLQGRSSYNEQFF
.,TRBJ2-2,TRBD2,TRBV5-1,TGCGCCAGCAGCTTGCCAGCGGGGGACACCGGGGAGCTGTTTTTT,CASSLPAGDTGELFF
few,TRBJ2-2,TRBD1,TRBV5-1,TGCGCCAGCAGCTTGAGGGACAGGGCCACCGGGGAGCTGTTTTTT,CASSLRDRATGELFF
once,TRBJ1-1,.,TRBV5-6,TGTGCCAGCAGCTTGTTAAGGGGTACTGAAGCTTTCTTT,CASSLLRGTEAFF
.,TRBJ1-4,.,TRBV28,TGTGCCAGCAACCCGCGGGGAGGTAGTAGTGAAAAACTGTTTTTT,CASNPRGGSSEKLFF
.,TRBJ1-4,TRBD1,TRBV5-5,TGTGCCAGCAGCTTGTACGGACAGGCAACTAATGAAAAACTGTTTTTT,CASSLYGQATNEKLFF
.,TRBJ2-6,.,TRBV27,TGTGCCAGCAGACCCTTGGGGGCCTCTGGGGCCAACGTCCTGACTTTC,CASRPLGASGANVLTF
.,TRBJ2-2,TRBD2,TRBV29-1,TGCAGCGTTGTTGGTAGCGGGGATAACACCGGGGAGCTGTTTTTT,CSVVGSGDNTGELFF
.,TRBJ2-7,TRBD2,TRBV30,TGTGCCTGGAGTCCTAGCGGGAGATACAACGAGCAGTACTTC,CAWSPSGRYNEQYF
.,TRBJ2-5,.,TRBV6-6,TGTGCCAGCAGTTCGACAGGTCAAGAGACCCAGTACTTC,CASSSTGQETQYF
.,TRBJ2-1,TRBD2,TRBV19,TGTGCCAGTAGACCCGGGACTAGCGGGGACAATGAGCAGTTCTTC,CASRPGTSGDNEQFF
once,TRBJ2-1,TRBD2,TRBV19,TGTGCCAGTAGTCCGGGACTAGCTAATGAGCAGTTCTTC,CASSPGLANEQFF
.,TRBJ1-4,TRBD1,TRBV27,TGTGCCAGCAGTGGCTTGGGACAGGGTGGTGAAAAACTGTTTTTT,CASSGLGQGGEKLFF
.,TRBJ1-4,TRBD1,TRBV28,TGTGCCAGCAGCCGGACAGGGGGCGGTGGGGAAAAACTGTTTTTT,CASSRTGGGGEKLFF
.,TRBJ1-2,TRBD1,TRBV18,TGTGCCAGCTCACTGATCGGGACAGACCTCAACTATGGCTACACCTTC,CASSLIGTDLNYGYTF
.,TRBJ2-5,.,TRBV19,TGTGCCAGTAGTATTCTATGGGAGCAAGAGACCCAGTACTTC,CASSILWEQETQYF
.,TRBJ1-1,.,TRBV11-2,TGTGCCAGCAATCAGTCCCGGGGGGACACTGAAGCTTTCTTT,CASNQSRGDTEAFF
.,TRBJ1-1,TRBD1,TRBV5-1,TGCGCCAGCAGCCCCCACAGGGGTCTGAACACTGAAGCTTTCTTT,CASSPHRGLNTEAFF